This T cell receptor (beta chain) is drawn from a study of blood T cell repertoires in COVID-19. Sequenced by immunoSEQ multiplex PCR; TCRdb stores in-frame clones only, minus some. The sample comprises 100,000 to 150,000 clones, 92% of which are singletons, and about 2% rests with the top ten. With 2 bases clipped from V and 6 bases from J, the junction kept 10 bases outside the gene matches. Germline V gene data show CDR1 as SGHRS and CDR2 as YFSETQ. This CDR3 comprises 17 residues. Sample: peripheral blood. The chain carries TRBV5-1 and TRBJ2-2; 10 nucleotides match TRBD2. This receptor was taken from a man in his fifties with COVID-19, enrolled during active disease. The DNA of the CDR3 is TGCGCCAGCAGCTTAACTTTAGCGGGAGGTACGGCCGGGGAGCTGTTTTTT. Translation: CASSLTLAGGTAGELFF. The full variable domain, with the rest looked up from reference TRBV5-1 and TRBJ2-2, is KAGVTQTPRYLIKTRGQQVTLSCSPISGHRSVSWYQQTPGQGLQFLFEYFSETQRNKGNFPGRFSGRQFSNSRSEMNVSTLELGDSALYLCASSLTLAGGTAGELFFGEGSRLTVL.